A selection of T cell receptor beta chains follows, all from one sample in a study of blood T cell repertoires in COVID-19. The assay was immunoSEQ multiplex PCR, and TCRdb's table has in-frame clones only and misses some. The sample includes approximately 220,000 clones, about nine tenths of them seen just once. Sequencing used peripheral blood. The receptor source for this set is a woman between 50 and 59 years old with acute or convalescent COVID-19. The CDR3 runs from the conserved cysteine through the conserved F or W. The D gene is left open where the match is weak. Part of the rows lack a size; the others show once, few, many or a class for expanded clones.

>-|-|TRBJ2-7|TRBV3-1/TRBV3-2
TGTGCCAGCAGCCAAGGTCCCTTGGAGCAGTACTTC
CASSQGPLEQYF
>TRBD1|-|TRBJ1-4|TRBV27
TGTGCCAGCAGGGGTAAGGACAGGAATGGTGAAAAACTGTTTTTT
CASRGKDRNGEKLFF
>-|-|TRBJ1-3|TRBV15
TGTGCCACCAGCAGCGCGCCGGACTTTGGAAACACCATATATTTT
CATSSAPDFGNTIYF
>-|-|TRBJ1-5|TRBV25-1
TGTGCCAGCAGTGAATACAGGTATAGCAATCAGCCCCAGCATTTT
CASSEYRYSNQPQHF
>-|-|TRBJ1-3|TRBV11-2
TGTGCCAGCAGCCCAGCGGGGGTCTCTGGAAACACCATATATTTT
CASSPAGVSGNTIYF
>TRBD1|-|TRBJ2-5|TRBV7-3
TGTGCCAGCAGCCGACAGGGGCAAGAGACCCAGTACTTC
CASSRQGQETQYF
>-|-|TRBJ1-2|TRBV6-5
TGTGCCAGCAGTTACTATGGAGGAAAGGGCTCTGGCTACACCTTC
CASSYYGGKGSGYTF
>-|-|TRBJ1-4|TRBV5-6
TGTGCCAGCAGCACGTCCGGGACACGAAATGAAAAACTGTTTTTT
CASSTSGTRNEKLFF
>TRBD1|few|TRBJ2-7|TRBV18
TGTGCCAGCTCACCTATCAGTACAGGGGCTAACGAGCAGTACTTC
CASSPISTGANEQYF
>-|-|TRBJ2-3|TRBV9
TGTGCCAGCAGCGTAGGGGCCAGGACTAGCACAGATACGCAGTATTTT
CASSVGARTSTDTQYF
>-|-|TRBJ2-6|TRBV4-2
TGTGCCAGCAGCCAAGATGGGACAACCTCTGGGGCCAACGTCCTGACTTTC
CASSQDGTTSGANVLTF
>-|-|TRBJ1-4|TRBV10-2
TGCGCCAGCAGTGATTTGGAGACTAATGAAAAACTGTTTTTT
CASSDLETNEKLFF
>-|-|TRBJ1-1|TRBV4-3
TGCGCCAGCAGCCAAGATGCAGTTATGAACACTGAAGCTTTCTTT
CASSQDAVMNTEAFF
>-|-|TRBJ1-1|TRBV19
TGTGCCAGTAGTATGGGCCCCCCGAAGGGGTTCACTGAAGCTTTCTTT
CASSMGPPKGFTEAFF
>-|-|TRBJ2-2|TRBV9
TGTGCCAGCAGCCTTGAGGGGGGGCGAACCGGGGAGCTGTTTTTT
CASSLEGGRTGELFF
>TRBD1|-|TRBJ2-1|TRBV5-1
TGCGCCAGCAGCTTAGGGACAGGGGAATACAATGAGCAGTTCTTC
CASSLGTGEYNEQFF